The rows below give T cell receptor beta chains drawn from one sample of a study of vaccination and CD4 T cells after COVID-19. These TCRs' antigens remain unknown. TCRdb ran MiXCR on the PCR reads and lists one entry per CDR3 protein. The sample yields approximately 10,000 distinct CDR3 sequences, approximately 59% seen once. Sequenced material: CD4+ T cells from blood, cultured in vitro. These receptors originate from a human donor who had recovered from COVID-19. Each CDR3 is given with its conserved first and last residue. D genes are given only for firm matches. Expanded clones are given a class, and other clones once, few, many or no size at all.

v_call: TRBV7-2
j_call: TRBJ2-7
d_call: -
clone_size: -
cdr3_aa: CASSLATEQYF
cdr3_nt: TGTGCCAGCAGCTTAGCGACCGAGCAGTACTTC

v_call: TRBV2
j_call: TRBJ1-5
d_call: -
clone_size: -
cdr3_aa: CASSEEGKQPQHF
cdr3_nt: TGTGCCAGCAGTGAGGAGGGGAAGCAGCCCCAGCATTTT

v_call: TRBV12-3/TRBV12-4
j_call: TRBJ2-5
d_call: -
clone_size: -
cdr3_aa: CASSLTSMETQYF
cdr3_nt: TGTGCCAGCAGTTTAACTAGCATGGAGACCCAGTACTTC

v_call: TRBV28
j_call: TRBJ1-1
d_call: -
clone_size: few
cdr3_aa: CASRYYSSEAFF
cdr3_nt: TGTGCCAGCAGGTACTACAGTTCCGAAGCTTTCTTT

v_call: TRBV20-1
j_call: TRBJ1-4
d_call: -
clone_size: -
cdr3_aa: CSAYLWPANEKLFF
cdr3_nt: TGCAGTGCCTACCTCTGGCCAGCTAATGAAAAACTGTTTTTT

v_call: TRBV7-8
j_call: TRBJ1-1
d_call: TRBD1
clone_size: few
cdr3_aa: CASSNPYRGRSEAFF
cdr3_nt: TGTGCCAGCAGTAATCCTTACAGGGGGAGGTCTGAAGCTTTCTTT

v_call: TRBV28
j_call: TRBJ2-5
d_call: -
clone_size: -
cdr3_aa: CASSSAWLRGNILGETQYF
cdr3_nt: TGTGCCAGCAGTTCCGCCTGGTTGAGGGGCAATATTTTGGGAGAGACCCAGTACTTC

v_call: TRBV28
j_call: TRBJ1-1
d_call: -
clone_size: -
cdr3_aa: CASSLKLGLTEAFF
cdr3_nt: TGTGCCAGCAGTTTAAAGTTGGGGTTGACTGAAGCTTTCTTT

v_call: TRBV15
j_call: TRBJ2-1
d_call: TRBD2
clone_size: -
cdr3_aa: CATSRVAGVSDEQFF
cdr3_nt: TGTGCCACCAGCAGAGTAGCGGGAGTCTCCGATGAGCAGTTCTTC

v_call: TRBV18
j_call: TRBJ1-2
d_call: TRBD1
clone_size: -
cdr3_aa: CASSPDRDRGGGYTF
cdr3_nt: TGTGCCAGCTCACCAGACCGGGACAGGGGTGGTGGCTACACCTTC

v_call: TRBV18
j_call: TRBJ2-6
d_call: TRBD1
clone_size: -
cdr3_aa: CASSPLAGQGSGANVLTF
cdr3_nt: TGTGCCAGCTCACCACTAGCTGGACAGGGTAGCGGGGCCAACGTCCTGACTTTC

v_call: TRBV4-1
j_call: TRBJ2-5
d_call: -
clone_size: -
cdr3_aa: CASSQVAFLETQYF
cdr3_nt: TGCGCCAGCAGCCAAGTTGCGTTCTTAGAGACCCAGTACTTC

v_call: TRBV5-4
j_call: TRBJ2-3
d_call: -
clone_size: -
cdr3_aa: CASSLYGRNADTQYF
cdr3_nt: TGTGCCAGCAGCTTGTACGGGAGAAACGCTGATACGCAGTATTTT

v_call: TRBV20-1
j_call: TRBJ1-6
d_call: -
clone_size: few
cdr3_aa: CSARDESTGTNSYNSPLHF
cdr3_nt: TGCAGTGCTAGAGATGAGAGTACAGGGACAAACTCCTATAATTCACCCCTCCACTTT

v_call: TRBV5-8
j_call: TRBJ2-3
d_call: -
clone_size: -
cdr3_aa: CASSPLRNGTDTQYF
cdr3_nt: TGTGCCAGCAGCCCACTAAGGAATGGGACAGATACGCAGTATTTT

v_call: TRBV11-2
j_call: TRBJ1-1
d_call: TRBD1
clone_size: large
cdr3_aa: CASNLRTGEAFF
cdr3_nt: TGTGCCAGCAACCTACGGACAGGGGAAGCTTTCTTT

v_call: TRBV12-3/TRBV12-4
j_call: TRBJ2-5
d_call: TRBD1
clone_size: -
cdr3_aa: CASSSGTGGSETQYF
cdr3_nt: TGTGCCAGCAGTTCCGGGACAGGGGGCTCGGAGACCCAGTACTTC

v_call: TRBV7-3
j_call: TRBJ1-2
d_call: TRBD1
clone_size: -
cdr3_aa: CASSPGTDYGYTF
cdr3_nt: TGTGCCAGCAGCCCCGGGACAGACTATGGCTACACCTTC

v_call: TRBV20-1
j_call: TRBJ1-6
d_call: TRBD1
clone_size: -
cdr3_aa: CSAAPGTGDNSPLHF
cdr3_nt: TGCAGTGCTGCCCCCGGGACAGGGGACAATTCACCCCTCCACTTT

v_call: TRBV2
j_call: TRBJ2-7
d_call: -
clone_size: -
cdr3_aa: CASSVGQPAYEQYF
cdr3_nt: TGTGCCAGCAGTGTAGGACAGCCAGCCTACGAGCAGTACTTC

v_call: TRBV5-8
j_call: TRBJ2-6
d_call: -
clone_size: -
cdr3_aa: CASSLGPAGANVLTF
cdr3_nt: TGTGCCAGCAGCCTGGGCCCAGCTGGGGCCAACGTCCTGACTTTC

v_call: TRBV20-1
j_call: TRBJ2-5
d_call: TRBD2
clone_size: -
cdr3_aa: CSARDPSGTETQYF
cdr3_nt: TGCAGTGCTAGAGATCCCAGCGGGACTGAGACCCAGTACTTC

v_call: TRBV7-3
j_call: TRBJ1-1
d_call: TRBD1
clone_size: -
cdr3_aa: CASSSQGEGTEAFF
cdr3_nt: TGTGCCAGCAGCTCCCAGGGGGAAGGGACTGAAGCTTTCTTT

v_call: TRBV6-1
j_call: TRBJ1-6
d_call: -
clone_size: -
cdr3_aa: CASSDRSEGSRTRSYNSPLHF
cdr3_nt: TGTGCCAGCAGTGACCGTTCAGAGGGGAGCAGGACCCGCTCCTATAATTCACCCCTCCACTTT

v_call: TRBV4-1
j_call: TRBJ2-7
d_call: -
clone_size: few
cdr3_aa: CASSHGGGKHEQYF
cdr3_nt: TGCGCCAGCAGCCACGGGGGAGGTAAACACGAGCAGTACTTC

v_call: TRBV15
j_call: TRBJ2-7
d_call: TRBD1
clone_size: -
cdr3_aa: CATSRFPGQDYEQYF
cdr3_nt: TGTGCCACCAGCAGATTTCCGGGACAGGACTACGAGCAGTACTTC

v_call: TRBV6-2/TRBV6-3
j_call: TRBJ2-1
d_call: TRBD2
clone_size: once
cdr3_aa: CASAGLALYNEQFF
cdr3_nt: TGTGCCAGCGCGGGACTAGCGCTATACAATGAGCAGTTCTTC

v_call: TRBV7-2
j_call: TRBJ1-5
d_call: TRBD1
clone_size: few
cdr3_aa: CASSRDRHQPQHF
cdr3_nt: TGTGCCAGCAGCAGGGACAGACATCAGCCCCAGCATTTT

v_call: TRBV7-9
j_call: TRBJ2-3
d_call: -
clone_size: -
cdr3_aa: CASSLLPDTQYF
cdr3_nt: TGTGCCAGCAGCTTATTGCCAGATACGCAGTATTTT

v_call: TRBV6-5
j_call: TRBJ1-2
d_call: -
clone_size: few
cdr3_aa: CASSYDGGPGGYTF
cdr3_nt: TGTGCCAGCAGTTACGATGGGGGGCCGGGGGGCTACACCTTC

v_call: TRBV7-9
j_call: TRBJ2-3
d_call: TRBD1
clone_size: -
cdr3_aa: CASSSRQGTDTQYF
cdr3_nt: TGTGCCAGCAGCTCGAGACAGGGTACAGATACGCAGTATTTT

v_call: TRBV24-1
j_call: TRBJ1-1
d_call: -
clone_size: -
cdr3_aa: CATSDSARGLTEAFF
cdr3_nt: TGTGCCACCAGTGATTCGGCCAGGGGATTGACTGAAGCTTTCTTT

v_call: TRBV18
j_call: TRBJ1-6
d_call: -
clone_size: -
cdr3_aa: CASSSGTWSPLHF
cdr3_nt: TGTGCCAGCTCGTCCGGAACGTGGTCACCCCTCCACTTT

v_call: TRBV4-2
j_call: TRBJ1-4
d_call: TRBD1
clone_size: -
cdr3_aa: CASSQVGGQGPEKLFF
cdr3_nt: TGTGCCAGCAGCCAAGTTGGGGGACAGGGCCCTGAAAAACTGTTTTTT

v_call: TRBV20-1
j_call: TRBJ2-7
d_call: -
clone_size: once
cdr3_aa: CSADPRRIYERYF
cdr3_nt: TGCAGTGCCGACCCACGGCGGATCTACGAGCGGTACTTC

v_call: TRBV6-1
j_call: TRBJ2-7
d_call: TRBD1
clone_size: -
cdr3_aa: CASSDPGTGPYEQYF
cdr3_nt: TGTGCCAGCAGTGACCCCGGGACAGGACCCTACGAGCAGTACTTC

v_call: TRBV4-1
j_call: TRBJ2-2
d_call: -
clone_size: -
cdr3_aa: CASRWEGQTGELFF
cdr3_nt: TGCGCCAGCCGGTGGGAAGGCCAAACCGGGGAGCTGTTTTTT

v_call: TRBV20-1
j_call: TRBJ2-1
d_call: TRBD2
clone_size: once
cdr3_aa: CSARDEGLVQLANNEQFF
cdr3_nt: TGCAGTGCTAGAGATGAGGGATTAGTTCAACTAGCGAACAATGAGCAGTTCTTC

v_call: TRBV7-9
j_call: TRBJ1-5
d_call: -
clone_size: -
cdr3_aa: CASSLTTGRGDNQPQHF
cdr3_nt: TGTGCCAGCAGCTTAACCACGGGCAGGGGAGACAATCAGCCCCAGCATTTT

v_call: TRBV7-9
j_call: TRBJ2-5
d_call: TRBD1
clone_size: few
cdr3_aa: CASSSRGLETQYF
cdr3_nt: TGTGCCAGCAGCTCCAGGGGGCTGGAGACCCAGTACTTC

v_call: TRBV20-1
j_call: TRBJ2-7
d_call: TRBD2
clone_size: -
cdr3_aa: CSARDVLAVSYEQYF
cdr3_nt: TGCAGTGCTAGAGATGTACTAGCGGTCTCCTACGAGCAGTACTTC

v_call: TRBV20-1
j_call: TRBJ1-6
d_call: TRBD1
clone_size: few
cdr3_aa: CSARGPGQGASSYNSPLHF
cdr3_nt: TGCAGTGCTAGAGGTCCGGGACAGGGGGCTAGCTCCTATAATTCACCCCTCCACTTT

v_call: TRBV20-1
j_call: TRBJ2-4
d_call: TRBD2
clone_size: -
cdr3_aa: CSAHGTSGTIAKNIQYF
cdr3_nt: TGCAGTGCGCACGGGACTAGCGGGACGATAGCCAAAAACATTCAGTACTTC

v_call: TRBV11-2
j_call: TRBJ1-2
d_call: -
clone_size: -
cdr3_aa: CASGANYGYTF
cdr3_nt: TGTGCCAGCGGGGCTAACTATGGCTACACCTTC

v_call: TRBV18
j_call: TRBJ2-1
d_call: TRBD2
clone_size: -
cdr3_aa: CASSLALAEYNEQFF
cdr3_nt: TGTGCCAGCTCACTGGCACTAGCGGAGTACAATGAGCAGTTCTTC

v_call: TRBV7-2
j_call: TRBJ1-5
d_call: TRBD1
clone_size: -
cdr3_aa: CASSLYRGLSNQPQHF
cdr3_nt: TGTGCCAGCAGCTTATACAGGGGACTTAGCAATCAGCCCCAGCATTTT

v_call: TRBV7-2
j_call: TRBJ2-3
d_call: TRBD2
clone_size: -
cdr3_aa: CASSTASGRTDTQYF
cdr3_nt: TGTGCCAGCAGCACAGCTAGCGGGCGGACAGATACGCAGTATTTT

v_call: TRBV5-5
j_call: TRBJ1-1
d_call: -
clone_size: -
cdr3_aa: CASSLASGYTNTEAFF
cdr3_nt: TGTGCCAGCAGCTTGGCCAGTGGATATACCAACACTGAAGCTTTCTTT

v_call: TRBV19
j_call: TRBJ1-1
d_call: -
clone_size: few
cdr3_aa: CASSPGGLNTEAFF
cdr3_nt: TGTGCCAGTAGTCCTGGGGGGCTGAACACTGAAGCTTTCTTT

v_call: TRBV6-1
j_call: TRBJ2-5
d_call: TRBD1
clone_size: -
cdr3_aa: CASSLKTGKETQYF
cdr3_nt: TGTGCCAGCAGCCTAAAGACAGGGAAAGAGACCCAGTACTTC

v_call: TRBV7-9
j_call: TRBJ2-5
d_call: -
clone_size: -
cdr3_aa: CASSYTPWGSQETQYF
cdr3_nt: TGTGCCAGCAGCTACACCCCGTGGGGGTCCCAAGAGACCCAGTACTTC

v_call: TRBV6-1
j_call: TRBJ2-5
d_call: TRBD2
clone_size: -
cdr3_aa: CASSLRGAQETQYF
cdr3_nt: TGTGCCAGCTCTCTGCGGGGGGCCCAAGAGACCCAGTACTTC

v_call: TRBV27
j_call: TRBJ1-1
d_call: -
clone_size: few
cdr3_aa: CASMETSGDTEAFF
cdr3_nt: TGTGCCAGCATGGAGACATCGGGGGATACTGAAGCTTTCTTT

v_call: TRBV20-1
j_call: TRBJ2-3
d_call: -
clone_size: large
cdr3_aa: CSAKEGARDTQYF
cdr3_nt: TGCAGTGCTAAGGAGGGCGCGAGAGATACGCAGTATTTT

v_call: TRBV28
j_call: TRBJ1-1
d_call: -
clone_size: few
cdr3_aa: CASSFMGRESTEAFF
cdr3_nt: TGTGCCAGCAGTTTTATGGGCAGGGAAAGCACTGAAGCTTTCTTT